This T cell receptor (beta chain) was obtained from a study of cytomegalovirus exposure and HLA in healthy donors. General study results and limits: The dataset shows that most TCR sequences were rare, while some public TCRs occurred in many donors. V- and J-gene trimming in TCR beta was tied to a missense DCLRE1C variant by an analysis performed later.

The PCR had 60 Vbeta and 13 Jbeta primers. Sequencing was performed with immunoSEQ multiplex PCR; in TCRdb, only in-frame clones are kept and a portion is missing. The data show approximately 220,000 clones, over 80% seen once. This clone was observed a handful of times. Its antigen is unidentified. This CDR3 has 17 amino acids. V lost 1 base, J lost 6 bases, and 13 bases stayed unmatched. The germline V gene encodes CDR1 SEHNR and CDR2 FQNEAQ (reference sequence). The sample taken for sequencing was PBMCs. The chain recombines TRBV7-9 with TRBJ2-7; the match to TRBD2 covers 9 bases. The sequence was collected from a boy younger than 10 in good health and CMV-seronegative. DNA for the CDR3: TGTGCCAGCAGCTTAGAGGCTATTAGCGGGGGCCTTCGCGAGCAGTACTTC. It is translated as CASSLEAISGGLREQYF.